These T cell receptor beta chains were read from a single sample in a study of OX40 agonist ivuxolimab in advanced cancers. The method was immunoSEQ multiplex PCR; TCRdb's version includes in-frame clones alone and lacks a portion of them. The table includes some 100,000 clones, about 90% detected once. Sequenced here: CD4+ or CD8+ T cells sorted from blood, sampled in a trial of the OX40 agonist ivuxolimab. All receptors derive from an adult with an advanced solid tumor such as melanoma, head and neck, liver or kidney cancer. CDR3s include the opening cysteine and the closing phenylalanine or tryptophan.

J: TRBJ2-1; V: TRBV11-3; CDR3: CASSLGPSGVSSYNEQFF
J: TRBJ2-3; V: TRBV5-1; CDR3: CASSLDQPSTDTQYF
J: TRBJ2-2; V: TRBV29-1; CDR3: CSVSRGITGELFF
J: TRBJ1-1; V: TRBV7-3; CDR3: CASSLTVNTEAFF
J: TRBJ1-6; V: TRBV6-1; CDR3: CASSQGETYNSPLHF
J: TRBJ2-2; V: TRBV10-1; CDR3: CASQRQISTGELFF
J: TRBJ1-2; V: TRBV6-5; CDR3: CASSYSSGAHGYTF
J: TRBJ2-6; V: TRBV6-1; CDR3: CASSEVGTGLSGANVLTF
J: TRBJ2-3; V: TRBV5-1; CDR3: CASSLGSTYTQYF
J: TRBJ2-7; V: TRBV19; CDR3: CASTPSTLLYEQYF
J: TRBJ2-7; V: TRBV28; CDR3: CASSSPIAPRSYEQYF
J: TRBJ1-4; V: TRBV6-1; CDR3: CASSANPRGVKLFF
J: TRBJ1-1; V: TRBV30; CDR3: CAWRVGMNTEAFF
J: TRBJ2-3; V: TRBV9; CDR3: CASSVASDWGSDTQYF
J: TRBJ2-1; V: TRBV7-2; CDR3: CASSLSGIQRQFF
J: TRBJ2-5; V: TRBV19; CDR3: CASSQLAGGLNPVTQYF
J: TRBJ1-6; V: TRBV7-9; CDR3: CASSLGQVQSPLHF
J: TRBJ2-1; V: TRBV5-1; CDR3: CASSLQNREQFF
J: TRBJ2-7; V: TRBV6-1; CDR3: CASRDERGTYEQYF
J: TRBJ2-7; V: TRBV28; CDR3: CASSRARGGEQYF
J: TRBJ1-5; V: TRBV5-1; CDR3: CASSPIPGQGNQPQHF
J: TRBJ2-2; V: TRBV5-4; CDR3: CASSFSRGPNTGELFF
J: TRBJ1-1; V: TRBV14; CDR3: CASSQLYTTEAFF
J: TRBJ2-1; V: TRBV9; CDR3: CASSVDGTDYNEQFF
J: TRBJ1-2; V: TRBV19; CDR3: CASSRGQGWDYGYTF
J: TRBJ2-1; V: TRBV28; CDR3: CASSFINEQFF
J: TRBJ2-1; V: TRBV5-1; CDR3: CASSLGSWNEQFF
J: TRBJ2-5; V: TRBV5-1; CDR3: CASSSGQGTETQYF
J: TRBJ2-2; V: TRBV28; CDR3: CASSSGANGELFF
J: TRBJ2-3; V: TRBV2; CDR3: CASSATSGGTDTQYF
J: TRBJ1-1; V: TRBV4-1; CDR3: CASSPRTGGTEAFF
J: TRBJ2-7; V: TRBV5-1; CDR3: CASSLAFDTGEQYF
J: TRBJ2-3; V: TRBV6-5; CDR3: CASSSRGGTDTQYF
J: TRBJ2-1; V: TRBV5-1; CDR3: CASSFTGQPDSYNEQFF
J: TRBJ2-3; V: TRBV7-4; CDR3: CASSLPLDTQYF
J: TRBJ1-4; V: TRBV7-9; CDR3: CASRLTMGGEKLFF
J: TRBJ1-5; V: TRBV30; CDR3: CAWSIRGGQPQHF
J: TRBJ2-3; V: TRBV10-3; CDR3: CAISEGRGAGTDTQYF
J: TRBJ2-2; V: TRBV5-4; CDR3: CASSVSGGAWTGELFF
J: TRBJ1-3; V: TRBV7-3; CDR3: CASSRTGRAGNTIYF
J: TRBJ2-7; V: TRBV6-5; CDR3: CASRQREAWYEQYF
J: TRBJ2-1; V: TRBV4-1; CDR3: CASSPSPWYEQFF
J: TRBJ1-4; V: TRBV4-2; CDR3: CASSHSQRLATNEKLFF
J: TRBJ1-6; V: TRBV6-5; CDR3: CASSYSGTGVSPLHF
J: TRBJ2-5; V: TRBV15; CDR3: CATSRDGRSEETQYF
J: TRBJ2-1; V: TRBV5-1; CDR3: CASSLASQGGNEQFF
J: TRBJ1-2; V: TRBV9; CDR3: CASSVSPQGQFYGYTF
J: TRBJ2-1; V: TRBV19; CDR3: CASSTVSQGAKRYNEQFF
J: TRBJ2-7; V: TRBV15; CDR3: CATSRNLRDRRGYEQYF